The 10 T cell receptor beta chains in this list originate from one sample, sequenced in a study of T cells in Graves' hyperthyroidism and ophthalmopathy. TCR beta CDR3 sequences were amplified from RNA transcripts. The primer set for the first-round RT-PCR of the TCR CDR3 was HTBI. TCRdb re-analysed the multiplex PCR reads in MiXCR, keeping a single row per CDR3 protein. The data show roughly 570,000 distinct CDR3 sequences, with 15% to 19% seen just once and less than 9.5% held by the top ten. What was sequenced was blood. These receptors all come from a woman aged 30 to 39 with Graves' hyperthyroidism.

This clonotype was found a few times. The rearrangement joins TRBV20-1 to TRBJ2-2; tentatively, D is TRBD1 (5 bases). The CDR3 loop spans 14 amino acids. The V end was cut by 6 bases, the J end by 2 bases, with 13 bases between. Germline V lookup: CDR1 DFQATT, CDR2 SNEGSKA (reference sequence). CDR3: CSADQGGNTGELFF. CDR3 sequence (DNA): TGCAGTGCCGATCAGGGTGGTAACACCGGGGAGCTGTTTTTT.

This clonotype appeared many times. The genes are TRBV7-2 and TRBJ2-1; a weak D match, TRBD1 (5 bases). CDR3 length equals 14 residues. The ends were cut back, 5 bases at V and 2 bases at J, with 10 bases in the middle. Germline V gene data show CDR1 as SGHTA and CDR2 as FQGNSA. The CDR3 DNA sequence: TGTGCCAGCAGCCTCCAGGGCGCCTACAATGAGCAGTTCTTC. As protein: CASSLQGAYNEQFF.

The rearrangement uses TRBV7-9 and TRBJ2-2, with D maybe TRBD1 (6 bases). Germline lookup yields CDR1 SEHNR and CDR2 FQNEAQ (reference sequence). The CDR3 runs to 18 residues. V lost 5 bases, J lost 0 bases, and 19 bases lay in between. CDR3 coding DNA: TGTGCCAGCAGCACAACCGACAGGACGATTCCGAACACCGGGGAGCTGTTTTTT. This encodes CASSTTDRTIPNTGELFF. The whole variable domain, remainder taken from reference TRBV7-9 and TRBJ2-2, is DTGVSQNPRHKITKRGQNVTFRCDPISEHNRLYWYRQTLGQGPEFLTYFQNEAQLEKSRLLSDRFSAERPKGSFSTLEIQRTEQGDSAMYLCASSTTDRTIPNTGELFFGEGSRLTVL.

This chain connects TRBV20-1 to TRBJ2-1; 9 nucleotides agree with TRBD2. The CDR3 is 17 amino acids. J lost 2 bases, V lost 0 bases, and 8 bases had no gene match. The germline V gene has CDR1 DFQATT and CDR2 SNEGSKA (reference sequence). CDR3 in amino acids: CSARELAGREPYNEQFF. The DNA of the CDR3 is TGCAGTGCTAGAGAACTAGCGGGTAGGGAACCCTACAATGAGCAGTTCTTC.

This clonotype was observed at least ten times. V and J are TRBV11-3 and TRBJ1-5; D call uncertain. Trimming pared 6 bases from V and 2 bases from J, leaving 8 bases between. The CDR3 sequence is 13 residues long. Germline CDR1 and CDR2: SGHNT and YENEEA. CDR3 coding DNA: TGTGCCAGCAGGCGAGAGGGCAATCAGCCCCAGCATTTT. Protein sequence: CASRREGNQPQHF.

This clonotype showed up many times. V usage is TRBV20-1 and J usage is TRBJ2-7; 8 bases fit TRBD1. The CDR3 contains 14 residues. After removal of 3 bases from V and 5 bases from J, the junction contained 9 bases not matched to a gene. Germline CDR1 and CDR2: DFQATT and SNEGSKA (reference sequence). The CDR3 sequence is CSASWYRGFDEQYF. Written as DNA, the CDR3 is TGCAGTGCTAGTTGGTACAGGGGGTTTGACGAGCAGTACTTC.

This clonotype was seen ten or more times. The chain employs TRBV30 and TRBJ2-7; TRBD2 matches at 8 bases. The CDR3 loop spans 13 amino acids. With V trimmed by 5 bases and J by 2 bases, 5 bases remained unmatched. Germline V gives CDR1 GTSNPN, CDR2 SVGIG (reference sequence). CDR3 DNA: TGTGCCTGGCAAGGCGGGGGGACCTACGAGCAGTACTTC. Translated: CAWQGGGTYEQYF.

This clonotype was seen at least ten times. The CDR3 here is CASSFFSAGNEQFF. The CDR3 DNA follows: TGTGCCAGCAGCTTCTTCTCAGCCGGTAATGAGCAGTTCTTC. The V and J genes are TRBV11-2 and TRBJ2-1; D gene ambiguous. V shed 3 bases and J shed 7 bases, with 13 bases lying between them. This CDR3 has 14 residues. CDR1 and CDR2 (germline): SGHAT, FQNNGV.

This clonotype was recorded many times. The V call is TRBV27, the J call TRBJ2-1; D may be TRBD1 (6 bases). This CDR3 region has 14 residues. CDR1 and CDR2 from the germline V gene are MNHEY and SMNVEV (reference sequence). With 6 bases removed from V and 8 bases from J, the gap between germline ends came to 17 bases. Here the CDR3 reads CASSPQGPSHEQFF. For the CDR3, the DNA is TGTGCCAGCAGCCCCCAGGGGCCTTCCCATGAGCAGTTCTTC.

This clonotype was recorded at least ten times. This chain joins TRBV10-3 and TRBJ2-1; 8 positions agree with TRBD2. CDR1 is ENHRY and CDR2 is SYGVKD in the germline V gene. The CDR3 contains 14 residues. After removal of 4 bases from V and 6 bases from J, the junction contained 5 bases not matched to a gene. The CDR3 protein is CAISAREEANEQFF. CDR3 nucleotides: TGTGCCATCAGTGCGCGGGAGGAGGCCAATGAGCAGTTCTTC.